The 9 T cell receptor beta chains listed next were all sequenced from one sample in a study of shared clonotypes between healthy human individuals. Generated by immunoSEQ multiplex PCR, the TCRdb table keeps only in-frame clones and is missing some. This table holds about 640,000 clones, about three quarters found once. Sequenced material: memory CD4+ T cells sorted from blood. Subset here: CD45RA-negative fraction. Receptors originate from a woman aged 25 to 39 in good health.

J is TRBJ1-1 and V is TRBV5-1, with D perhaps TRBD1 (5 bases). Looked up from germline, CDR1 is SGHRS and CDR2 is YFSETQ. This CDR3 is 13 amino acids long. The V and J ends lost 0 bases and 3 bases respectively, with 6 bases between them. This CDR3 reads CASSLVQDTEAFF. CDR3 bases: TGCGCCAGCAGCTTGGTACAGGACACTGAAGCTTTCTTT.

V and J are TRBV10-2 and TRBJ1-1; D is uncertain. This CDR3 spans 14 amino acids. Trimming took off 7 bases at V and 4 bases at J, with 16 bases between the two ends. Germline V lookup: CDR1 WSHSY, CDR2 SAAADI. CDR3 nucleotide sequence: TGCGCCAGCACGGGGAGTTCTGAGGGCACTGAAGCTTTCTTT. This gives the protein CASTGSSEGTEAFF.

The chain has TRBV7-9 and TRBJ1-1; a weak D match, TRBD1 (5 bases). Germline CDR1 SEHNR, CDR2 FQNEAQ (reference sequence). V was cut by 8 bases and J by 3 bases, with 13 bases left in between. The CDR3 is made up of 13 amino acids. Written as DNA, the CDR3 is TGTGCCAGCTCCAGGGAACAGGACACTGAAGCTTTCTTT. Residues: CASSREQDTEAFF.

This chain joins TRBV5-1 and TRBJ1-4; TRBD1 is a possible D gene (5 bases). The V end lost 4 bases, the J end lost 6 bases, and 19 bases lay between the germline ends. This CDR3 region has 16 residues. Per germline, CDR1 SGHRS and CDR2 YFSETQ. CDR3 in amino acids: CASSIGRGLDHEKLFF. The CDR3 coding sequence is TGCGCCAGCAGCATTGGTAGGGGCCTAGATCATGAAAAACTGTTTTTT.

This sequence joins TRBV27 and TRBJ2-5; 8 bases line up with TRBD2. The V segment lost 7 bases and the J segment 2 bases; nucleotides outside the gene matches: 9. Germline CDR1 and CDR2: MNHEY and SMNVEV (reference sequence). The CDR3 extends over 15 amino acids. The CDR3 protein is CASNKLAVPQETQYF. The CDR3 DNA reads as TGTGCCAGCAACAAACTAGCGGTACCACAAGAGACCCAGTACTTC.

V gene TRBV6-6 combines with J gene TRBJ2-7; 10 positions match TRBD2. There are 15 residues in the CDR3. V was clipped by 6 bases and J by 2 bases; unmatched bases: 7. Looked up from germline, CDR1 is MNHNY and CDR2 is SVGAGI (reference sequence). The CDR3 sequence is CASSPRLAGPYEQYF. The CDR3 DNA reads TGTGCCAGCAGCCCCCGACTAGCGGGCCCCTACGAGCAGTACTTC.

The V call is TRBV7-2, the J call TRBJ2-6; D gene uncertain. Germline V lookup: CDR1 SGHTA, CDR2 FQGNSA. Trimming stripped 5 bases from V and 1 base from J, with 6 bases between. CDR3 size: 14 residues. The CDR3 DNA reads as TGTGCCAGCAGCCACCTGTCTGGGGCCAACGTCCTGACTTTC. Residues: CASSHLSGANVLTF. Full variable domain (rest looked up from reference TRBV7-2 and TRBJ2-6): GAGVSQSPSNKVTEKGKDVELRCDPISGHTALYWYRQSLGQGLEFLIYFQGNSAPDKSGLPSDRFSAERTGGSVSTLTIQRTQQEDSAVYLCASSHLSGANVLTFGAGSRLTVL.

The V gene is TRBV5-1, the J gene TRBJ2-1, with D hard to call. Germline CDR1 is SGHRS and CDR2 is YFSETQ. CDR3 size: 14 residues. Trimming cost V 5 bases and J 9 bases, with 18 bases left between them. The CDR3 sequence is CASRQDHDLGEQFF. The CDR3 nucleotides are TGCGCCAGCAGGCAGGACCACGACCTAGGTGAGCAGTTCTTC.

This chain uses TRBV28 with TRBJ2-7; 7 bases align to TRBD2. Germline values: CDR1 MDHEN, CDR2 SYDVKM. J lost 7 bases, V lost 5 bases, and 14 bases had no gene match. The length of the CDR3 is 15 residues. Written as DNA, the CDR3 is TGTGCCAGCAGTCGGGGACTACCTAAAAAAGGGGAGCAGTACTTC. Translated: CASSRGLPKKGEQYF.